The rows below give T cell receptor beta chains drawn from one sample of a study of cytomegalovirus exposure and HLA in healthy donors. The table came from immunoSEQ multiplex PCR; TCRdb's copy has only in-frame clones and leaves some out. Seen here are roughly 150,000 clones, roughly 80% observed once, and the top ten hold 1.2%. Material for sequencing was PBMCs. The receptors stem from a female donor in good health and CMV-seronegative. CDR3s leave out the opening cysteine and the closing phenylalanine or tryptophan. The order of the fields is clone size, V gene, CDR3 protein. Clone size, where shown, is once, few, many, or a class for clones that have expanded.

NA	TRBV28	ASGGTQY
NA	TRBV18	ASSLQGQGTEAF
NA	TRBV11-2	ASSLGAASNQPQH
NA	TRBV11-2	ASSFTGTGVSGYTDTQY
NA	TRBV7-8	ASSLWDRETQY
NA	TRBV7-9	ASSRREQF
NA	TRBV19	ASSRTGAYTEAF
NA	TRBV5-4	ASSLATEDIQY
once	TRBV5-1	ASSLGQGETQY
NA	TRBV4-1	ASSPSTVITYEQY
NA	TRBV19	ASSIGQGNTEAF
few	TRBV13	ASSLRGYEQY
NA	TRBV9	ASRPQGVENTIY
NA	TRBV7-9	ASSLGQGAPNQPQH
NA	TRBV5-6	ASSKGQGPYYEQY
NA	TRBV6-5	ASSAPGGTIY
NA	TRBV2	ASTLWREANNEQF
NA	TRBV28	ASFKGGGQPQH
NA	TRBV28	ASTFGTSYNEQF
few	TRBV10-3	AIRTGDTEAF
NA	TRBV7-9	ASSSQGDTQY
few	TRBV28	ASSSPGTPFYEQY
NA	TRBV6-1	ASNLRTSQYEQY
NA	TRBV28	ASSGTGGAF
NA	TRBV5-1	ASSFSSGSIDEQY
NA	TRBV6-1	ASSDRGHAYEQY
NA	TRBV13	ASSSTTGNNEQF
NA	TRBV9	ASSPRVTAGGKYNEQF
NA	TRBV5-1	ASSSTSGDYNEQF
NA	TRBV5-1	ASSPGDREGYGYT
NA	TRBV5-4	ASTNPNRVDGYT
NA	TRBV5-1	ASSIPLAGGTDTQY
NA	TRBV2	ASSDRGFEAF
NA	TRBV19	ASSEQKANYGYT
NA	TRBV2	ASSPGQGKGDYGYT
NA	TRBV28	ASSLPGGSNEKLF
NA	TRBV2	ASSLLGGREETQY
once	TRBV2	ASSDPQRVDQPQH
NA	TRBV2	ASSEVDAGSYGYT
NA	TRBV4-2	ASSQGASGIVGELF
NA	TRBV20-1	SAVRGNEQF
NA	TRBV19	ASTPPQSSGNTIY
NA	TRBV28	ASSLGQGGNQPQH
NA	TRBV30	AWSNSYEQY
once	TRBV30	AWSLAGGFYEQY
NA	TRBV28	ASSSTSGAYNEQF
NA	TRBV10-2	ASCPVSPNEKLF
NA	TRBV29-1	SVLPLGGTIY
few	TRBV5-1	ASSLPGVVSYNEQF
NA	TRBV6-5	ASSNRGRGYGYT
NA	TRBV29-1	SVEGQTSTDTQY
NA	TRBV28	ASSPRGPNSYEQY
few	TRBV5-4	ASSGGQGHEQF